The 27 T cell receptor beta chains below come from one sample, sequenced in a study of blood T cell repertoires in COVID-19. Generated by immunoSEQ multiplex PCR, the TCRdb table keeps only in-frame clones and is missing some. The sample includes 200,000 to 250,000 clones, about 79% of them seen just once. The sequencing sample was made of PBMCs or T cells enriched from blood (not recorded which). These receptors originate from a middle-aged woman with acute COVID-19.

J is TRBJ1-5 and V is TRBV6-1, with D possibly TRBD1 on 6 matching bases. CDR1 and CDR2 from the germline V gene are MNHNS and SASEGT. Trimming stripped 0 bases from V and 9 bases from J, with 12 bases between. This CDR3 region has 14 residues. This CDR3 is CASSEAPGDTPQHF. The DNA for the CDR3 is TGTGCCAGCAGTGAAGCGCCTGGGGACACGCCCCAGCATTTT.

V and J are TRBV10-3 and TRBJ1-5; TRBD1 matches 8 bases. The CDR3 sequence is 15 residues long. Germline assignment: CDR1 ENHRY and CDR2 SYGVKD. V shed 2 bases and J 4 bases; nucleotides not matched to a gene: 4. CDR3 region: CAISEGQGGNQPQHF. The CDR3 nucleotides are TGTGCCATCAGTGAGGGACAGGGAGGAAATCAGCCCCAGCATTTT.

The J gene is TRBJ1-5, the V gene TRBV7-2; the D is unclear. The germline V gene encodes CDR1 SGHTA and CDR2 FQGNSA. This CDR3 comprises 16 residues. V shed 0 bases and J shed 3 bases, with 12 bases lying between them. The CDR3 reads CASSLAPQAFNQPQHF. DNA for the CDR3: TGTGCCAGCAGCTTAGCCCCGCAGGCCTTCAATCAGCCCCAGCATTTT.

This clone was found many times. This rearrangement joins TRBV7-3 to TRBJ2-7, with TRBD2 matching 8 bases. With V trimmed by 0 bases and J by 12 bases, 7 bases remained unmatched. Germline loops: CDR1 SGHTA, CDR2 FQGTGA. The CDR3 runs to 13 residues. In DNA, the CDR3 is TGTGCCAGCAGCTTAACTCTAGCGGGTCCATGGTACTTC. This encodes CASSLTLAGPWYF.

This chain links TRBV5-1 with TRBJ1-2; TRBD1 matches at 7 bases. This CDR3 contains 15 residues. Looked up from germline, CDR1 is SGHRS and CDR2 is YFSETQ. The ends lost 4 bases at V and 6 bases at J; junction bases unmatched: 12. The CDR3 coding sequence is TGCGCCAGCAGCCCCCGACAGGGAGGAAATAATGGCTACACCTTC. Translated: CASSPRQGGNNGYTF.

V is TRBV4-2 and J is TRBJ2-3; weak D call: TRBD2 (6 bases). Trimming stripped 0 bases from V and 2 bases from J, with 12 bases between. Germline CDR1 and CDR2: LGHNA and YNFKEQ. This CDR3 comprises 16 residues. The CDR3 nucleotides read TGTGCCAGCAGCCAAGAGACGGGAGCAACCACAGATACGCAGTATTTT. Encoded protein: CASSQETGATTDTQYF.

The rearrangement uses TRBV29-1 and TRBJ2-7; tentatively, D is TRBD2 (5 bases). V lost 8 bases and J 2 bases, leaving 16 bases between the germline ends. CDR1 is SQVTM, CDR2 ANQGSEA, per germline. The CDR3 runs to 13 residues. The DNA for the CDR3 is TGCAGCATTGTGTCGCGGGCGACCTACGAGCAGTACTTC. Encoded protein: CSIVSRATYEQYF.

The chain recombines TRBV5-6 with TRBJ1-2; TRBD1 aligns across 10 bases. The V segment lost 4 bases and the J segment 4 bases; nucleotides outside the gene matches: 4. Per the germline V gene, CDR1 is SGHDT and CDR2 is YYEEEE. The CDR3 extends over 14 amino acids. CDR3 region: CASSRQGAFYGYTF. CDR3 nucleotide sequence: TGTGCCAGCAGCAGACAGGGGGCTTTCTATGGCTACACCTTC.

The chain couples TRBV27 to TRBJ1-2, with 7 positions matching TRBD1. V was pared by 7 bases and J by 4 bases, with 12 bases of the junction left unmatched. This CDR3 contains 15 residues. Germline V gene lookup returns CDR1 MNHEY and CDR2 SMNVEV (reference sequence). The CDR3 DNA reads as TGTGCCAGCAAGTCAGGGGGGTATGAGGGCTATGGCTACACCTTC. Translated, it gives CASKSGGYEGYGYTF.

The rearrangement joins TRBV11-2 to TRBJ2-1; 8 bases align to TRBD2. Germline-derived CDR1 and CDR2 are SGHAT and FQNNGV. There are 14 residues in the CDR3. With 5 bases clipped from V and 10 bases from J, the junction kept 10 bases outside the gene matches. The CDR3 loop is CASSVSTSAGEQFF. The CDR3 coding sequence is TGTGCCAGCAGCGTTTCGACTAGCGCGGGAGAGCAGTTCTTC. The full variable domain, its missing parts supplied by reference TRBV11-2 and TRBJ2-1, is EAGVAQSPRYKIIEKRQSVAFWCNPISGHATLYWYQQILGQGPKLLIQFQNNGVVDDSQLPKDRFSAERLKGVDSTLKIQPAKLEDSAVYLCASSVSTSAGEQFFGPGTRLTVL.

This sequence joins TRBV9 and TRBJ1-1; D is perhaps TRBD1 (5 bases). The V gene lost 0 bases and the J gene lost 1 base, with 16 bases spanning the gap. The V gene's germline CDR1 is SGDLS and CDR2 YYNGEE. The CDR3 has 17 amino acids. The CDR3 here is CASSVGPDPDRNTEAFF. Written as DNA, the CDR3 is TGTGCCAGCAGCGTAGGCCCCGATCCCGACAGGAACACTGAAGCTTTCTTT.

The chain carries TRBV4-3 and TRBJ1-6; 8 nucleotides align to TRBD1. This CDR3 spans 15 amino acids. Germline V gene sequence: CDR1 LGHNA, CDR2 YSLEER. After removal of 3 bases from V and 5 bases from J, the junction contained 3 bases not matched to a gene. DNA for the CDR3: TGCGCCAGCAGCCAGGACAGGGTGAATAATTCACCCCTCCACTTT. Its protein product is CASSQDRVNNSPLHF.

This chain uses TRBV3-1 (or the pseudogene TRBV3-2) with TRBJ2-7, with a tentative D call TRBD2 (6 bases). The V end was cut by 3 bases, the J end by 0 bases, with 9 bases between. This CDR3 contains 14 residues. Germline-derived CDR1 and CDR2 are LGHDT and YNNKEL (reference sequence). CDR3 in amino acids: CASSHQTSSYEQYF. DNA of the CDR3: TGTGCCAGCAGCCACCAGACTAGCTCCTACGAGCAGTACTTC.

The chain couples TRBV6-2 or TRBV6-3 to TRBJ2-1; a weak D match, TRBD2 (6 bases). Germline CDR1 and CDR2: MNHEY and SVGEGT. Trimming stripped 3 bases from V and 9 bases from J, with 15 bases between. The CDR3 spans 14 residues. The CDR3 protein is CASSYAQLASEQFF. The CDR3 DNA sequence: TGTGCCAGCAGTTATGCCCAACTAGCTAGTGAGCAGTTCTTC.

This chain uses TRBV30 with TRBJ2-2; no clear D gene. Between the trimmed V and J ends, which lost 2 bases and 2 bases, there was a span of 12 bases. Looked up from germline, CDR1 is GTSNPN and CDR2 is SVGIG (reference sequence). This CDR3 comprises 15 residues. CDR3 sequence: CAWSFLPTNTGELFF. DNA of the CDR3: TGTGCCTGGAGTTTTCTCCCGACTAACACCGGGGAGCTGTTTTTT.

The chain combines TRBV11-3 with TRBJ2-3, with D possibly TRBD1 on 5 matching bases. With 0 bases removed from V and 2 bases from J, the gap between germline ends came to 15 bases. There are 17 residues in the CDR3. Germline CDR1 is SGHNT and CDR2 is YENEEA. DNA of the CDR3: TGTGCCAGCAGCTTAGATTCCGACAGACTTAACACAGATACGCAGTATTTT. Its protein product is CASSLDSDRLNTDTQYF.

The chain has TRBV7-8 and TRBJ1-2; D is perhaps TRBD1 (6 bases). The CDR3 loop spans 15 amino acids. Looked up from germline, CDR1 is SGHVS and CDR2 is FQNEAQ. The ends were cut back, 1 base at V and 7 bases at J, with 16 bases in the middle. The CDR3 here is CASSLETGTRGGYTF. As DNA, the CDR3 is TGTGCCAGCAGCTTAGAAACAGGGACCAGGGGTGGCTACACCTTC.

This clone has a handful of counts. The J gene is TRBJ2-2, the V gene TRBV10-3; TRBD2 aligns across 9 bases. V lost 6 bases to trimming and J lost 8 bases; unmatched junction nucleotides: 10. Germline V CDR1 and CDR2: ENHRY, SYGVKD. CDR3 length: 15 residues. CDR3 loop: CAISGPASGMGELFF. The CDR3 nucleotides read TGTGCCATCAGCGGCCCGGCTAGCGGGATGGGGGAGCTGTTTTTT.

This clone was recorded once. CDR3 nucleotides: TGTGCCATTCGGGAGCGTGGGGGCTATGGCTACACCTTC. Translation: CAIRERGGYGYTF. J is TRBJ1-2 and V is TRBV6-5, with D tentatively TRBD1 (5 bases). The V and J ends lost 10 bases and 4 bases respectively, with 16 bases between them. The germline V gene has CDR1 MNHEY and CDR2 SVGAGI. This CDR3 comprises 13 residues.

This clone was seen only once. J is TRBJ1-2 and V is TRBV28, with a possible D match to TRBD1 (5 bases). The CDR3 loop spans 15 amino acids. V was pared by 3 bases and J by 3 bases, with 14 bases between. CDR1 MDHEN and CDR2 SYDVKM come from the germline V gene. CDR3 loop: CASSFRDSGDYGYTF. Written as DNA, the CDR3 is TGTGCCAGCAGTTTTCGGGACTCCGGGGACTATGGCTACACCTTC.

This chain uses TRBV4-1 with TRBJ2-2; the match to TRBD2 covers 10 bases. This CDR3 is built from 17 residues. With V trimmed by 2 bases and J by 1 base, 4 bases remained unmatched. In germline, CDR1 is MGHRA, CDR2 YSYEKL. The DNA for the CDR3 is TGCGCCAGCAGCCAATATGGACTAGCGGAGAACACCGGGGAGCTGTTTTTT. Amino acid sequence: CASSQYGLAENTGELFF.

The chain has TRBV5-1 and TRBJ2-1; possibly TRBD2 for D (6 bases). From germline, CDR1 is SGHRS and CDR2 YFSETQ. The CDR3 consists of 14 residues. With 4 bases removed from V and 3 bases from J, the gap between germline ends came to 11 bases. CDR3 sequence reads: CASSPRGYYNEQFF. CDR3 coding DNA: TGCGCCAGCAGCCCACGGGGGTACTACAATGAGCAGTTCTTC.

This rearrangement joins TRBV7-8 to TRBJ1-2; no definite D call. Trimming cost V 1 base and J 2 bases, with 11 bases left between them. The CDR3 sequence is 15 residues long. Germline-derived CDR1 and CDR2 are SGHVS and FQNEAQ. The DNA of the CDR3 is TGTGCCAGCAGCTTAGGTCGGGTTACAAACTATGGCTACACCTTC. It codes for CASSLGRVTNYGYTF.

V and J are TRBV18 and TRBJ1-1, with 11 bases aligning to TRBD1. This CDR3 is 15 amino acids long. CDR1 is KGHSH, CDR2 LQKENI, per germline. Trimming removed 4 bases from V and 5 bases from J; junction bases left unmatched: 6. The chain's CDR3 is CASSLGQGAGTEAFF. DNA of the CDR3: TGTGCCAGCTCACTTGGACAGGGGGCGGGTACTGAAGCTTTCTTT.

DNA for the CDR3: TGTGCCAGCAGCTTTGAAGCGTTGCAAAACATTCAGTACTTC. Its protein is CASSFEALQNIQYF. The gene calls are TRBV5-4 and TRBJ2-4; D call uncertain. The CDR3 has 14 amino acids. The germline V and J ends were trimmed by 2 bases and 5 bases, with 11 bases remaining between them. Germline V lookup: CDR1 SGHNT, CDR2 YYREEE (reference sequence).

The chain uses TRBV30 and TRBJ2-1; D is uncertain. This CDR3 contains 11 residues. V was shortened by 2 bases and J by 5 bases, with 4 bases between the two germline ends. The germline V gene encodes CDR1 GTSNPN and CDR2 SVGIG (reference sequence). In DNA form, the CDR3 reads TGTGCCTGGAGTAGCGACAATGAGCAGTTCTTC. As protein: CAWSSDNEQFF. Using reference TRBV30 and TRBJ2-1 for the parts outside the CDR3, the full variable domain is SQTIHQWPATLVQPVGSPLSLECTVEGTSNPNLYWYRQAAGRGLQLLFYSVGIGQISSEVPQNLSASRPQDRQFILSSKKLLLSDSGFYLCAWSSDNEQFFGPGTRLTVL.

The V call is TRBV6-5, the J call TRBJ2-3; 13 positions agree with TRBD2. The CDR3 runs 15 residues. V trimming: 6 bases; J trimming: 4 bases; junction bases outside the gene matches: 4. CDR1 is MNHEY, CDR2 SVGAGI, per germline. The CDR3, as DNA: TGTGCCAGCAGAACTAGCGGGAGGGCCTCAGATACGCAGTATTTT. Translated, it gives CASRTSGRASDTQYF.